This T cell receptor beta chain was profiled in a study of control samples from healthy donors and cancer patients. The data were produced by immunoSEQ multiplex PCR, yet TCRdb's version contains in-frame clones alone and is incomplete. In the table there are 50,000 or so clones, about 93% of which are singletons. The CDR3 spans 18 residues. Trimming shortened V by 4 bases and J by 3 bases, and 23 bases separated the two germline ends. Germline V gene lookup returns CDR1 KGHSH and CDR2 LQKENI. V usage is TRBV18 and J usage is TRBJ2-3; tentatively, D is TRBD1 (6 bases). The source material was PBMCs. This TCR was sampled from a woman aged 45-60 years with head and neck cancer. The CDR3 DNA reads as TGTGCCAGCTCACAAGACTTGACAGGTCTAACTTTAACAGATACGCAGTATTTT. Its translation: CASSQDLTGLTLTDTQYF.